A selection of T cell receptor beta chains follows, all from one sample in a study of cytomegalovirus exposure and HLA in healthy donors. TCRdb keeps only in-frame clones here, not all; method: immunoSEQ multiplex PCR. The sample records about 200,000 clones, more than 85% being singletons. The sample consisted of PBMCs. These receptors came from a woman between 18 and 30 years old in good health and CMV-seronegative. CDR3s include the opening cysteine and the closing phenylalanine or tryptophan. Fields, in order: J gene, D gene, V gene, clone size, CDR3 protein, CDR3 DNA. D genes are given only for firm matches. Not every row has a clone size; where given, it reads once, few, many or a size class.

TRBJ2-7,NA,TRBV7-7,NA,CASSLGAPGEQYF,TGTGCTAGCAGCTTAGGCGCTCCAGGGGAGCAGTACTTC
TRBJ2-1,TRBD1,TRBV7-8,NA,CASSLTGSTGVNEQFF,TGTGCCAGCAGCTTAACTGGCTCGACAGGGGTCAATGAGCAGTTCTTC
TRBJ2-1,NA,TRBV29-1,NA,CSVVVDSEQFF,TGCAGCGTTGTCGTCGACAGTGAGCAGTTCTTC
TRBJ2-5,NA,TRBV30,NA,CAWSGAIQETQYF,TGTGCCTGGAGTGGGGCCATTCAAGAGACCCAGTACTTC
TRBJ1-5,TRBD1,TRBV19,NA,CATSGTGGRSNQPQHF,TGTGCCACCTCCGGGACAGGGGGCCGGAGCAATCAGCCCCAGCATTTT
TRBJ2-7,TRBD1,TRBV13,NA,CASSERTGFAEQYF,TGTGCCAGCAGCGAGCGGACAGGGTTCGCCGAGCAGTACTTC
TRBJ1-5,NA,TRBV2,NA,CASRIRGDQPQHF,TGTGCCAGCAGGATTCGGGGGGATCAGCCCCAGCATTTT
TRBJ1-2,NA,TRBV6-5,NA,CASSYMVQGYGYTF,TGTGCCAGCAGTTACATGGTGCAGGGCTATGGCTACACCTTC
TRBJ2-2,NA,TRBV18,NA,CASSLPEGINTGELFF,TGTGCCAGCTCACTCCCGGAGGGCATCAACACCGGGGAGCTGTTTTTT
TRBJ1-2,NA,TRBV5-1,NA,CASSLAPGHGDGYTF,TGCGCCAGCAGCTTGGCCCCGGGCCACGGGGATGGCTACACCTTC
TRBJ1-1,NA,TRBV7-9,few,CASSLASREATEAFF,TGTGCCAGCAGCTTAGCGTCCCGGGAGGCCACTGAAGCTTTCTTT
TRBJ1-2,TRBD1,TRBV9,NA,CASSGRQGAYGYTF,TGTGCCAGCAGCGGCCGACAGGGGGCCTATGGCTACACCTTC
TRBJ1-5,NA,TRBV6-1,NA,CASRILQRNQPQHF,TGTGCCAGCAGGATACTTCAACGCAATCAGCCCCAGCATTTT
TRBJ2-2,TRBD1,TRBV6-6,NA,CASSSGQGTGELFF,TGTGCCAGCAGTTCCGGACAGGGGACCGGGGAGCTGTTTTTT
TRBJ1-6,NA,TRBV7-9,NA,CASSFRGNSPLHF,TGTGCCAGCAGCTTCCGGGGAAATTCACCCCTCCACTTT
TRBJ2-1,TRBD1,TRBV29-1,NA,CSGGTAVLDEQFF,TGCAGCGGTGGGACAGCCGTTCTTGATGAGCAGTTCTTC
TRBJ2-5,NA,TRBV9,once,CASSVDNSRGGAQYF,TGTGCCAGCAGCGTAGATAATAGCAGGGGTGGGGCCCAGTACTTC
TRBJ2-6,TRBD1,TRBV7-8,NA,CASSLARTGAGANVLTF,TGTGCCAGCAGCTTAGCGAGGACAGGGGCCGGGGCCAACGTCCTGACTTTC
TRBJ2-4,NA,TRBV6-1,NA,CASRANLAKNIQYF,TGTGCCAGCAGGGCAAATCTAGCCAAAAACATTCAGTACTTC
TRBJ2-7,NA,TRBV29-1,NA,CSVSGLSSYEQYF,TGCAGCGTTTCGGGACTCTCCTCCTACGAGCAGTACTTC
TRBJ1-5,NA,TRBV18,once,CASSPGPGRGSNQPQHF,TGTGCCAGCTCCCCAGGCCCCGGGCGGGGGAGCAATCAGCCCCAGCATTTT
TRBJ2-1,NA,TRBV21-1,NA,CASSKPHRRERYNEQFF,TGTGCCAGCAGCAAGCCCCATCGGCGGGAGCGCTACAATGAGCAGTTCTTC
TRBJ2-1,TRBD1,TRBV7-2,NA,CASSSSDRGSYNEQFF,TGTGCCAGCAGCTCCTCAGACAGGGGTTCCTACAATGAGCAGTTCTTC
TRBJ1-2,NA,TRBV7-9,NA,CASSPLEGDGYTF,TGTGCCAGCAGCCCCCTAGAGGGAGATGGCTACACCTTC
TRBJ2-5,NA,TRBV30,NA,CAWGGAETQYF,TGTGCCTGGGGGGGGGCTGAGACCCAGTACTTC
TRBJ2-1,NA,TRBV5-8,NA,CASSQYNEQFF,TGTGCCAGCAGCCAATACAATGAGCAGTTCTTC
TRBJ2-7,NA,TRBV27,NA,CASSGGGRGLYEQYF,TGTGCCAGCAGTGGGGGGGGCAGGGGCTTATACGAGCAGTACTTC
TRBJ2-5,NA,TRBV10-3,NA,CAISEEAVKGGETQYF,TGTGCCATCAGTGAGGAGGCGGTGAAGGGGGGGGAGACCCAGTACTTC
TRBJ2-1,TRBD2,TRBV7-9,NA,CASSSASGTSGRGYNEQFF,TGTGCCAGCAGCTCGGCGTCCGGGACTAGCGGGAGGGGCTACAATGAGCAGTTCTTC
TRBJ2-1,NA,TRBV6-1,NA,CASSESTWSYNEQFF,TGTGCCAGCAGTGAAAGTACATGGTCCTACAATGAGCAGTTCTTC
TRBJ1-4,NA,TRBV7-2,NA,CASSQVSGEKLFF,TGTGCCAGCAGCCAGGTTTCGGGGGAAAAACTGTTTTTT
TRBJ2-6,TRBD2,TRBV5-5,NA,CASSFLAGGRGANVLTF,TGTGCCAGCAGCTTTCTAGCGGGAGGGCGAGGGGCCAACGTCCTGACTTTC
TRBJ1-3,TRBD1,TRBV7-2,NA,CASSLGGQGIAGNTIYF,TGTGCCAGCAGCTTAGGGGGACAGGGGATAGCTGGAAACACCATATATTTT
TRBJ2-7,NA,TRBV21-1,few,CASSTGLAGPPYEQYF,TGTGCCAGCAGCACGGGACTAGCGGGGCCCCCCTACGAGCAGTACTTC
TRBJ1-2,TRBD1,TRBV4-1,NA,CASSLGQEYTF,TGCGCCAGCAGCCTTGGACAGGAGTACACCTTC
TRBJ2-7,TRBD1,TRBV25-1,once,CASETGDEQYF,TGTGCCAGCGAGACAGGGGACGAGCAGTACTTC
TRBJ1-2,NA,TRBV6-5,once,CASSYGGSAYGYTF,TGTGCCAGCAGTTACGGTGGCAGCGCCTATGGCTACACCTTC
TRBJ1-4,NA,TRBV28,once,CASSLMRTGGYEKLFF,TGTGCCAGCAGTTTAATGAGGACTGGAGGGTATGAAAAACTGTTTTTT
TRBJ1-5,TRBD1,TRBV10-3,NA,CAIQAGGKQPQHF,TGTGCCATCCAGGCAGGGGGCAAACAGCCCCAGCATTTT
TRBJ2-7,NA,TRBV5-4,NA,CASSLNNRKYEQYF,TGTGCCAGCAGCTTGAATAACAGAAAATACGAGCAGTACTTC
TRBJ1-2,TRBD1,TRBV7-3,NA,CASSPHAPGQGINYGYTF,TGTGCCAGCAGCCCGCATGCCCCGGGACAGGGGATTAACTATGGCTACACCTTC
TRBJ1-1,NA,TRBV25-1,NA,CASSARQIMNTEAFF,TGTGCCAGCAGTGCCCGACAGATCATGAACACTGAAGCTTTCTTT